This T cell receptor (beta chain) is drawn from a study of T-cell memory formation after mild COVID-19. General observations from the study: Clones that contracted clustered mainly in CM and EM if CD4+ and in EMRA if CD8+. Clones that shrank (day 15 to 85) were balanced CD4/CD8, whereas later expanders leaned CD4+.

CDR1 is LGHNA and CDR2 is YSLEER in the germline V gene. The CDR3 totals 16 residues. Concerning this clonotype: What it recognizes is unknown. An end of the junction does not agree with germline; a read error may underlie this.

Constant-segment primers and 5'RACE yielded cDNA libraries for TCR alpha and TCR beta, each carrying sample barcodes and UMIs. One entry per CDR3 protein results from TCRdb running MiXCR on the 5' RACE reads. The sample contains fewer than 350,000 distinct CDR3 sequences, approximately 16% of which appear only once. The sequence was obtained from a man between 18 and 29 years old who had mild COVID-19 (a few samples of this study predate the infection). Cell type and time point are not known. Sequencing input: PBMCs or a T cell subset sorted from them (not recorded which). This chain uses TRBV4-3 with TRBJ2-3, with D perhaps matching TRBD1 (6 bases). The CDR3 DNA sequence: TGCGCCAGCAGCCAAGCGCTACAGGGTGAAGAAGATACGCGGTATTTT. Its protein product is CASSQALQGEEDTRYF.